The 7 T cell receptor beta chains reported below all come from one sample, sequenced in a study of regulatory T cells in long-lasting Graves disease. Indicated time point: newly diagnosed GD, antithyroid drugs for less than 3 months. From PBMCs, RNA was extracted and then used to make the TCR library. Construction of the TCR beta libraries employed iRepertoire HTBI primers in conjunction with Arm-PCR of CDR3 regions. TCRdb reprocessed the multiplex PCR reads via MiXCR and lists one record per CDR3 protein. The data hold roughly 400,000 distinct CDR3 sequences, with approximately 16% observed a single time. The sample was also reused in another study, on T cells in Graves' hyperthyroidism and ophthalmopathy.

The sample here was peripheral blood mononuclear cells (PBMCs), taken at new diagnosis, from a patient treated with antithyroid drugs. The receptors derive from a woman aged 35 to 49 with Graves disease.

This clonotype was seen repeatedly, ten times or more. The V and J genes are TRBV9 and TRBJ1-4; D is unclear. Looked up from germline, CDR1 is SGDLS and CDR2 is YYNGEE. This CDR3 comprises 15 residues. Trimming left V 0 bases short and J 2 bases short, with 8 bases between. CDR3 region: CASSVAPGTNEKLFF. The CDR3 coding sequence is TGTGCCAGCAGCGTAGCTCCCGGCACTAATGAAAAACTGTTTTTT.

The chain couples TRBV2 to TRBJ1-3; the match to TRBD1 covers 9 bases. The V and J ends lost 6 bases and 4 bases, in that order; junction bases with no gene match: 10. CDR1 SNHLY and CDR2 FYNNEI come from the germline V gene. CDR3 size: 16 residues. The CDR3 DNA follows: TGTGCCAGCAGCTTGGTACAGGGGGCTGCCGGAAACACCATATATTTT. As protein: CASSLVQGAAGNTIYF.

The chain is built from TRBV11-3 and TRBJ2-4; 11 bases are a match to TRBD1. Germline V lookup: CDR1 SGHNT, CDR2 YENEEA. Trimming removed 5 bases from V and 8 bases from J; junction bases left unmatched: 5. The CDR3 is 14 amino acids. The CDR3 reads CASSPGTGGDIQYF. CDR3 in DNA: TGTGCCAGCAGCCCTGGGACAGGGGGAGACATTCAGTACTTC.

In this sample, this clonotype turned up many times. This chain joins TRBV27 and TRBJ2-4; 11 nucleotides match TRBD2. Germline values: CDR1 MNHEY, CDR2 SMNVEV (reference sequence). V shed 6 bases and J 2 bases; nucleotides not matched to a gene: 6. CDR3 length: 16 residues. CDR3 nucleotides: TGTGCCAGCAGCCCCCTAGCGGGAGGTCCCAAAAACATTCAGTACTTC. Amino acids: CASSPLAGGPKNIQYF.

A few counts support this clonotype. This chain connects TRBV29-1 to TRBJ2-7, with 12 bases matching TRBD2. The CDR3 covers 12 residues. Germline CDR1 SQVTM, CDR2 ANQGSEA. J gave up 5 bases and V 6 bases, and 2 bases lay outside the gene matches. As DNA, the CDR3 is TGCAGCGTGGGACTAGCGGGTAACGAGCAGTACTTC. This translates into CSVGLAGNEQYF.

The sample holds many counts of this clonotype. CDR3 residues: CASSLRGSTQYF. The CDR3 DNA reads TGTGCCAGCAGCCTACGCGGGAGTACGCAGTATTTT. The chain couples TRBV6-1 to TRBJ2-3, with 7 bases lining up with TRBD2. CDR1 is MNHNS, CDR2 SASEGT, per germline. Germline trimming cut 6 bases from V and 8 bases from J; bases unmatched to any gene: 5. This CDR3 region has 12 residues.

This clonotype was seen ten or more times. V gene TRBV14 combines with J gene TRBJ1-2; 7 bases align to TRBD1. The germline gives CDR1 SGHDN, CDR2 FVKESK. J lost 4 bases, V lost 1 base, and 0 bases had no gene match. There are 13 residues in the CDR3. The CDR3 is CASSQGQGYGYTF. The DNA of the CDR3 is TGTGCCAGCAGCCAAGGACAGGGCTATGGCTACACCTTC. Supplemented by reference TRBV14 and TRBJ1-2, the full variable domain reads EAGVTQFPSHSVIEKGQTVTLRCDPISGHDNLYWYRRVMGKEIKFLLHFVKESKQDESGMPNNRFLAERTGGTYSTLKVQPAELEDSGVYFCASSQGQGYGYTFGSGTRLTVV.